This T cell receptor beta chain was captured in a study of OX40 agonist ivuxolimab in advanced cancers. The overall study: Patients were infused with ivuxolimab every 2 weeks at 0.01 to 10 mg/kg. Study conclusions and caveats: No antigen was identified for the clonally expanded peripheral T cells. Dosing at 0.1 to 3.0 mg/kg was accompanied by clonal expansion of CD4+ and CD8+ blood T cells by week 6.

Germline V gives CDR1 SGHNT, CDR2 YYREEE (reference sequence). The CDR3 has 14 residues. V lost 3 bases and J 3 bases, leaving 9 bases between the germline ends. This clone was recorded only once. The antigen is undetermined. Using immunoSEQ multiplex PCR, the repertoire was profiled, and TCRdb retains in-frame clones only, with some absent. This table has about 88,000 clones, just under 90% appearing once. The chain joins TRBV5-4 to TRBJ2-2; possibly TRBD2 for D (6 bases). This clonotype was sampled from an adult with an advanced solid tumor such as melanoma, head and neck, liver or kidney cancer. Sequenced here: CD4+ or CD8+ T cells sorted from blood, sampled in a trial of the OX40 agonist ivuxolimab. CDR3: CASSWGLYTGELFF. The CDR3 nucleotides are TGTGCCAGCAGCTGGGGACTTTACACCGGGGAGCTGTTTTTT.